This TCR beta chain was retrieved from a study of blood T cells in healthy people across ages. Overall study findings and caveats: A conclusive naive versus antigen-experienced comparison was prevented by the unsorted PBMCs.

This clonotype was seen more than once but under ten times. What it binds is unknown. The CDR3 sequence is 15 residues long. Germline values: CDR1 SQVTM, CDR2 ANQGSEA. V gave up 5 bases and J gave up 3 bases, with 19 bases separating them. Through a sample-barcoded 5' primer and a J-beta primer mix, a second PCR was run for about 6 to 11 cycles. TCRdb called the 5' RACE reads again in MiXCR, with one record for every CDR3 protein. Of fewer than 2,000,000 distinct CDR3 sequences in the sample, around 40% were seen once. The genes are TRBV29-1 and TRBJ1-1, with D unclear. This receptor was taken from a human donor in good health. The sample comprised blood. The CDR3 protein is CSVRTYARSDTEAFF. For the CDR3, the DNA is TGCAGCGTTCGAACCTATGCAAGGAGCGACACTGAAGCTTTCTTT.